This T cell receptor beta chain was identified in a study of CXCR3-negative and CXCR3-positive naive CD8 T cells. Broader study findings: Both naive subsets showed comparably high diversity, and memory CD8+ cells showed much lower diversity. Researchers reported similar TRBV-TRBJ usage in naive CXCR3-negative and CXCR3-positive cells, though memory differed. Against CXCR3-negative naive cells, CXCR3-positive naive cells showed more hydrophobic TRB CDR3s.

With respect to this clonotype: Its antigen is still unknown.

With around 310,000 cells each, the CD8+ T cell subsets were individually sorted in triplicate. It was by 5' RACE with UMI labels that the TRB cDNA libraries were prepared. Using the 5' RACE reads, TCRdb records one entry per CDR3 protein without DNA. Reported are about 130,000 distinct CDR3 sequences; the ten largest clones contain approximately 0.46%. This sequence originates from a human donor in good health. Some clones in this sample may be carry-over from other donors' samples. The sample was naive CXCR3- CD8+ T cells from blood. Documented subset: CD45RO-CCR7+CD27+CD95- naive CD8+ T cells lacking CXCR3 (TNR3-).

The CDR3 spells CASSLDRGLTGNTIYF. The J gene is TRBJ1-3, the V gene TRBV28; TCRdb reports TRBD1, a call that lacks DNA to check it against. The CDR3 loop spans 16 amino acids. Germline V gene data show CDR1 as MDHEN and CDR2 as SYDVKM.